One sample yielded the 22 T cell receptor beta chains listed below, sequenced in a study of molecular identifiers for immune sequencing clone quantification. TCRdb recomputed calls from the PCR reads with MiXCR, one row per CDR3 protein. The sample has about 500,000 distinct CDR3 sequences; 20% to 25% are singletons. Sequencing input: naive CD8+ T cells from blood, with Jurkat cell RNA spiked in. Specified subset: FACS-sorted CD8+CD4-CCR7+CD45RA+ naive T cells. These receptors were obtained from a human donor in good health. Some libraries in this study had Jurkat cell RNA spiked in.

On this clonotype: This sequence may be a read error, since a much larger clone differs from it by one base. The chain couples TRBV12-3 or TRBV12-4 to TRBJ1-4, with a weak D call TRBD1 (5 bases). The length of the CDR3 is 14 residues. Trimming took 6 bases from V and 7 from J, leaving 15 bases between them. CDR3 in DNA: TGTGCCAGCAGGTTCCAGGGATTCAGTGAAAAACTGTTTTTT. Residues: CASRFQGFSEKLFF.

Concerning this clonotype itself: Since a much larger clone is just one base distant, this may be a read error. This chain uses TRBV20-1 with TRBJ2-2; no clear D. CDR1 and CDR2 (germline): DFQATT, SNEGSKA (reference sequence). This CDR3 is built from 16 residues. Between the trimmed V and J ends, which lost 0 bases and 2 bases, there was a span of 13 bases. The CDR3 nucleotides are TGCAGTGCTAGAGACCGGGCTAGAGCCAACACCGGGGAGCTGTTTTTT. Protein product: CSARDRARANTGELFF.

This clonotype was recorded at least ten times. The chain combines TRBV30 with TRBJ2-7; D not resolved. Between the trimmed V and J ends, which lost 1 base and 0 bases, there was a span of 10 bases. CDR1 and CDR2 from the germline V gene are GTSNPN and SVGIG (reference sequence). The CDR3 totals 14 residues. CDR3: CAWSASRASYEQYF. The CDR3 coding sequence is TGTGCCTGGAGTGCCTCTCGGGCCTCCTACGAGCAGTACTTC.

Concerning this clonotype: A read error may account for a junction end that differs from germline. This chain joins TRBV2 and TRBJ2-7; 12 bases fit TRBD1. Germline assignment: CDR1 SNHLY and CDR2 FYNNEI. The CDR3 is made up of 15 amino acids. The CDR3 DNA reads TGTGCCAGCAGCGAAGGGACAGGGGGCACCTACGAGCAGTACTTC. Translation: CASSEGTGGTYEQYF.

A remark on this clonotype: A read error is possible here, since a much larger clone lies one base away. The chain couples TRBV12-5 to TRBJ1-1, with D unresolved. The V and J ends lost 4 bases and 0 bases respectively, with 21 bases between them. Germline V gene data show CDR1 as LGHNT and CDR2 as FRNRAP. This CDR3 spans 18 amino acids. CDR3 sequence (DNA): TGTGCTAGTGGTTCCTACCTACCCTCGAAAGAAATGAACACTGAAGCTTTCTTT. Its protein is CASGSYLPSKEMNTEAFF. The entire variable domain, with the rest obtained from reference TRBV12-5 and TRBJ1-1, is as follows: DARVTQTPRHKVTEMGQEVTMRCQPILGHNTVFWYRQTMMQGLELLAYFRNRAPLDDSGMPKDRFSAEMPDATLATLKIQPSEPRDSAVYFCASGSYLPSKEMNTEAFFGQGTRLTVV.

The chain joins TRBV20-1 to TRBJ2-2; D gene uncertain. The germline V gene has CDR1 DFQATT and CDR2 SNEGSKA (reference sequence). Trimming took off 3 bases at V and 8 bases at J, with 19 bases between the two ends. This CDR3 is built from 15 residues. The CDR3 region has the DNA TGCAGTGCTAGTCAATATCAAGGGTTACTGGGGGAGCTGTTTTTT. It translates to CSASQYQGLLGELFF.

Note on this clonotype: A read error may be the cause here, since a much bigger clone is one base away. The J gene is TRBJ1-1, the V gene TRBV12-3 or TRBV12-4; D is ambiguous. The CDR3 length is 11 residues. Deletions cut 5 bases from V and 10 bases from J, with 11 bases between. DNA of the CDR3: TGTGCCAGCAGTCTTAGAGATGGAGCTTTCTTT. Its protein is CASSLRDGAFF.

This chain joins TRBV13 and TRBJ2-1, with D possibly TRBD1 on 6 matching bases. This CDR3 is 18 amino acids long. Trimming pared 4 bases from V and 4 bases from J, leaving 23 bases between. Germline CDR1 PRHDT, CDR2 FYEKMQ (reference sequence). CDR3 amino acids: CASSSDTEGQGGYNEQFF. Written as DNA, the CDR3 is TGTGCCAGCAGCTCGGATACTGAGGGACAAGGGGGATACAATGAGCAGTTCTTC.

Only a few counts were recorded for this clonotype. The J gene is TRBJ2-7, the V gene TRBV11-2; 8 bases match TRBD1. Germline V gene lookup returns CDR1 SGHAT and CDR2 FQNNGV. V gave up 5 bases and J gave up 3 bases; unmatched junction bases: 9. There are 15 residues in the CDR3. The CDR3 DNA sequence: TGTGCCAGCAGCCGTGACAGGGGCAGCGGCTACGAGCAGTACTTC. Translation gives CASSRDRGSGYEQYF.

This clonotype appeared many times. The J gene is TRBJ2-7, the V gene TRBV7-2, with 8 bases identical to TRBD2. Germline V gives CDR1 SGHTA, CDR2 FQGNSA. This CDR3 spans 16 amino acids. The V segment lost 5 bases and the J segment 4 bases; nucleotides outside the gene matches: 13. The CDR3 is CASSAGSAGGIYEQYF. The CDR3 DNA sequence: TGTGCCAGCAGCGCGGGAAGTGCGGGGGGTATATACGAGCAGTACTTC.

This clonotype appeared many times. This chain uses TRBV27 with TRBJ2-3; D gene ambiguous. Trimming took off 3 bases at V and 2 bases at J, with 9 bases between the two ends. The CDR3 is 14 residues long. The V gene's germline CDR1 is MNHEY and CDR2 SMNVEV (reference sequence). The CDR3 bases are TGTGCCAGCAGTTTGGTTGGGTTCACAGATACGCAGTATTTT. Translated: CASSLVGFTDTQYF.

This clonotype was observed a handful of times. The V call is TRBV11-2, the J call TRBJ1-5; D is undetermined. The germline V gene encodes CDR1 SGHAT and CDR2 FQNNGV. This CDR3 has 15 amino acids. Trimming left V 0 bases short and J 0 bases short, with 6 bases between. The chain's CDR3 is CASSLEASSNQPQHF. The CDR3, as DNA: TGTGCCAGCAGCTTAGAGGCCAGTAGCAATCAGCCCCAGCATTTT.

This chain links TRBV6-2 or TRBV6-3 with TRBJ1-4, with D uncertain. The germline gives CDR1 MNHEY, CDR2 SVGEGT. This CDR3 has 13 amino acids. Trimming removed 8 bases from V and 3 bases from J, with 10 bases in between. CDR3 sequence: CASPSSANEKLFF. The CDR3 nucleotides are TGTGCCAGCCCCAGTTCGGCTAATGAAAAACTGTTTTTT.

This chain connects TRBV21-1 to TRBJ1-1; the D segment call TRBD1 is taken from the table without a DNA check. TRBV21-1 is reported as a pseudogene. The CDR3 is 18 amino acids. Written as DNA, the CDR3 is TGTGCCAGCAGCAAAGTGAGACACGACAGGTCAATGAACACTGAAGCTTCCTTT. Translated, it gives CASSKVRHDRSMNTEASF.

The CDR3 reads CASSGVGRYNEQFF. For the CDR3, the DNA is TGTGCCAGCAGTGGGGTGGGCAGGTACAATGAGCAGTTCTTC. This sequence joins TRBV2 and TRBJ2-1; D not certain. The CDR3 sequence is 14 residues long. Between the trimmed V and J ends, which lost 4 bases and 4 bases, there was a span of 11 bases. CDR1 SNHLY and CDR2 FYNNEI come from the germline V gene.

This clonotype was found many times. The chain links TRBV19 to TRBJ2-1; D not resolved. The germline V gene has CDR1 LNHDA and CDR2 SQIVND (reference sequence). CDR3 length equals 11 residues. V gave up 1 base and J gave up 7 bases, with 2 bases separating them. The CDR3 here is CASSIGNEQFF. CDR3 bases: TGTGCCAGTAGTATAGGGAATGAGCAGTTCTTC.

This chain joins TRBV2 and TRBJ2-7; D gene ambiguous. Trimming removed 1 base at V and 0 bases at J, with 10 bases between. The CDR3 runs 15 residues. Germline values: CDR1 SNHLY, CDR2 FYNNEI. The CDR3 nucleotides read TGTGCCAGCAGTGAAGGACCAGACCGCTCCTACGAGCAGTACTTC. It specifies CASSEGPDRSYEQYF.

Turning to this clonotype: This may stem from a read error, because a much larger clone lies one nucleotide away. The chain is built from TRBV6-1 and TRBJ2-7; 10 bases agree with TRBD1. V lost 5 bases to trimming and J lost 5 bases; unmatched junction nucleotides: 6. This CDR3 contains 14 residues. From germline, CDR1 is MNHNS and CDR2 SASEGT. CDR3 bases: TGTGCCAGCAGTTACGGGACAGGGGATGACGAGCAGTACTTC. Translating it yields CASSYGTGDDEQYF.

Remarks on this clonotype: The conserved final phenylalanine or tryptophan is absent from the CDR3, which likely points to a read error. The CDR3 spells CASSLGTTHEQFL. The CDR3 region has the DNA TGTGCCAGCAGCTTGGGGACTACCCATGAGCAGTTCCTC. V is TRBV11-3 and J is TRBJ2-1; 7 bases are a match to TRBD2. V lost 3 bases and J lost 8; bases outside the gene matches: 4. Per the germline V gene, CDR1 is SGHNT and CDR2 is YENEEA. The CDR3 loop spans 13 amino acids.

This clonotype was found a few times. The rearrangement uses TRBV5-1 and TRBJ2-1; a possible D gene is TRBD1 (6 bases). The CDR3 is made up of 18 amino acids. Germline loops: CDR1 SGHRS, CDR2 YFSETQ. Trimming removed 1 base from V and 3 bases from J, with 20 bases in between. The CDR3 sequence: CASSLPTGTTNLYNEQFF. CDR3 nucleotide sequence: TGCGCCAGCAGCTTGCCCACCGGGACAACTAACCTCTACAATGAGCAGTTCTTC.

This rearrangement joins TRBV27 to TRBJ1-4, with 9 bases identical to TRBD1. The CDR3 has 14 amino acids. Per germline, CDR1 MNHEY and CDR2 SMNVEV (reference sequence). Trimming cost V 4 bases and J 7 bases; bases outside gene matches: 4. CDR3 nucleotide sequence: TGTGCCAGCAGTTCACAGGGGGCGGGTGAAAAACTGTTTTTT. Encoded protein: CASSSQGAGEKLFF.

This clonotype occurred many times. The V call is TRBV6-2 or TRBV6-3, the J call TRBJ1-1; 9 bases match TRBD1. Germline trimming cut 6 bases from V and 4 bases from J; bases unmatched to any gene: 3. The CDR3 consists of 13 residues. Germline-derived CDR1 and CDR2 are MNHEY and SVGEGT. The CDR3 sequence is CASRQGAGTEAFF. The CDR3 DNA reads TGTGCCAGCAGACAGGGGGCCGGCACTGAAGCTTTCTTT.